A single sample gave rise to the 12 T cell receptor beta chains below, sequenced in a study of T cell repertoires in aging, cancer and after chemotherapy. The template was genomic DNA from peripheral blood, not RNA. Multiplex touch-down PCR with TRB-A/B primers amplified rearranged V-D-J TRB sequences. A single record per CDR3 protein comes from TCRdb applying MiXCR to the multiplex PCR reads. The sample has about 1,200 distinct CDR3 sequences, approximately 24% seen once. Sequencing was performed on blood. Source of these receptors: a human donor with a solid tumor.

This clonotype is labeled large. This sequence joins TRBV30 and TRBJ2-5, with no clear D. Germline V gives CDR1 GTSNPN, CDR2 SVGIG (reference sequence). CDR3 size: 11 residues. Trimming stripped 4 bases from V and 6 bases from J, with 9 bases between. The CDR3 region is CAWTVGQTQYF. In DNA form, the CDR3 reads TGTGCCTGGACCGTTGGGCAGACCCAGTACTTC.

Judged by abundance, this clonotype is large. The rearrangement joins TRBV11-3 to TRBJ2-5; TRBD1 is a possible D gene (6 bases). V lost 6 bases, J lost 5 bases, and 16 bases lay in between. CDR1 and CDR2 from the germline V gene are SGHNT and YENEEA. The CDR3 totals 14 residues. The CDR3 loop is CASSRQAPGETQYF. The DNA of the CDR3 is TGTGCCAGCAGTAGACAGGCCCCGGGGGAGACCCAGTACTTC.

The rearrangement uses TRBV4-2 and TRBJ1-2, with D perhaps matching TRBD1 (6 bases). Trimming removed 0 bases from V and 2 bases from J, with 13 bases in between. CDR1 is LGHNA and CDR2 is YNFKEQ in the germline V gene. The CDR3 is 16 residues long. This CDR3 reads CASSQDGEQGNYGYTF. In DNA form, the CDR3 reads TGTGCCAGCAGCCAAGATGGGGAACAGGGAAACTATGGCTACACCTTC.

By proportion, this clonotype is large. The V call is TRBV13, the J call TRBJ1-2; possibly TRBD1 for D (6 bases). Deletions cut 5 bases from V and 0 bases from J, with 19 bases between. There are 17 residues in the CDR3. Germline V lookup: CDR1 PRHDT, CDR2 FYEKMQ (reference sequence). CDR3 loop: CASSTSPDRITNYGYTF. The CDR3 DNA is TGTGCCAGCAGCACTTCCCCCGACAGGATTACTAACTATGGCTACACCTTC.

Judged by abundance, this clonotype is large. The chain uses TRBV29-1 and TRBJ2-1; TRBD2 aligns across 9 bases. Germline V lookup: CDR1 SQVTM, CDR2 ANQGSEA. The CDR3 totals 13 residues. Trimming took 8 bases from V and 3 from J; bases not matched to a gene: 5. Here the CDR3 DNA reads TGCAGCTTCGGACTAGCGCTCTACAATGAGCAGTTCTTC. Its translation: CSFGLALYNEQFF.

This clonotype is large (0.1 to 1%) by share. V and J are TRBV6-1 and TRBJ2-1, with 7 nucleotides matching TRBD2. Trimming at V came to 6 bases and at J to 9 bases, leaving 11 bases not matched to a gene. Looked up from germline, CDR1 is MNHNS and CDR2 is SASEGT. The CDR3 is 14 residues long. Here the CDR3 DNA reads TGTGCCAGCAGGACGGCGGGAGATCTTAGTGAGCAGTTCTTC. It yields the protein CASRTAGDLSEQFF.

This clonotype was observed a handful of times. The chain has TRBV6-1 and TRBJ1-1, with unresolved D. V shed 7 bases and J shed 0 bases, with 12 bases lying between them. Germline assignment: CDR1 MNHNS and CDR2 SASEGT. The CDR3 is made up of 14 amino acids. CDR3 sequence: CASTVVRMNTEAFF. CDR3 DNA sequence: TGTGCCAGCACCGTTGTCCGGATGAACACTGAAGCTTTCTTT.

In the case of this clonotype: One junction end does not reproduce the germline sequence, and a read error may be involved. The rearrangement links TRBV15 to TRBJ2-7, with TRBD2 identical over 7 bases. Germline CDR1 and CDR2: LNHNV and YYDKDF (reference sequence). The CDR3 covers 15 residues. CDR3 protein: CTTSRENSGSYEQYF. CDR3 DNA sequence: TGTACCACCAGCAGAGAGAATAGCGGGTCCTACGAGCAGTACTTC.

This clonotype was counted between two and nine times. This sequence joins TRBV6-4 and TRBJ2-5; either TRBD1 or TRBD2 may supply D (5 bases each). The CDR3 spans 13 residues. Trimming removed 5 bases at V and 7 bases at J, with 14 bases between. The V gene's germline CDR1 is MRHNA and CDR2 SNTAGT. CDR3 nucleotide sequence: TGTGCCAGCAGTCAGGAAAGGGACGGGACCCAGTACTTC. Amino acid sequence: CASSQERDGTQYF.

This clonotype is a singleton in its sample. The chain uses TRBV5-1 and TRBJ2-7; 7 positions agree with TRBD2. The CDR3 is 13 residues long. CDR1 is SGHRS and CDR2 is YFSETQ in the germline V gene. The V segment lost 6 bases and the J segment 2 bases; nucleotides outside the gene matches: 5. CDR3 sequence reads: CASKVAGAYEQYF. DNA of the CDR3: TGCGCCAGCAAGGTTGCGGGGGCCTACGAGCAGTACTTC.

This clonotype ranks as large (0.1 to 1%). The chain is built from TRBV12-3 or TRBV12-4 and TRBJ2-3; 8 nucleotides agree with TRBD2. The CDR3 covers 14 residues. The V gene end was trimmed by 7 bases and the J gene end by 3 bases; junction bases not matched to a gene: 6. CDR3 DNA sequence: TGTGCCAGCACCTTCGGGGGGGGAACAGATACGCAGTATTTT. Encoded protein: CASTFGGGTDTQYF.

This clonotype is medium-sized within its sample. The CDR3 here is CASSLVLGALSNQPQHF. CDR3 in DNA: TGTGCCAGCAGTTTAGTGTTGGGGGCTCTTAGCAATCAGCCCCAGCATTTT. V gene TRBV12-3 or TRBV12-4 combines with J gene TRBJ1-5, with D possibly being TRBD1 (6 bases). The CDR3 is 17 amino acids. V was clipped by 1 base and J by 0 bases, with 13 bases between them.